This T cell receptor (beta chain) was identified during a study of cytomegalovirus exposure and HLA in healthy donors. J lost 7 bases, V lost 0 bases, and 3 bases had no gene match. The CDR3 length is 16 residues. From germline, CDR1 is LGHNA and CDR2 YSLEER. The PCR contained 60 Vbeta and 13 Jbeta primers. Here immunoSEQ multiplex PCR was the method, and the copy in TCRdb shows in-frame clones only, minus some. The repertoire has roughly 120,000 clones, approximately 80% of them found once; the top ten carry almost 5%. With regard to this clone: Its target is unknown.

General study points: Listed as cytomegalovirus-associated were 150 or so TCR beta chains.

The sequencing input was PBMCs. The chain uses TRBV4-3 and TRBJ2-1, with 13 bases fitting TRBD2. This clonotype was obtained from a man aged 45-65 years in good health and CMV-seropositive. The CDR3 protein is CASSQDLLAGGNEQFF. As DNA, the CDR3 is TGCGCCAGCAGCCAAGATCTACTAGCGGGAGGGAATGAGCAGTTCTTC.